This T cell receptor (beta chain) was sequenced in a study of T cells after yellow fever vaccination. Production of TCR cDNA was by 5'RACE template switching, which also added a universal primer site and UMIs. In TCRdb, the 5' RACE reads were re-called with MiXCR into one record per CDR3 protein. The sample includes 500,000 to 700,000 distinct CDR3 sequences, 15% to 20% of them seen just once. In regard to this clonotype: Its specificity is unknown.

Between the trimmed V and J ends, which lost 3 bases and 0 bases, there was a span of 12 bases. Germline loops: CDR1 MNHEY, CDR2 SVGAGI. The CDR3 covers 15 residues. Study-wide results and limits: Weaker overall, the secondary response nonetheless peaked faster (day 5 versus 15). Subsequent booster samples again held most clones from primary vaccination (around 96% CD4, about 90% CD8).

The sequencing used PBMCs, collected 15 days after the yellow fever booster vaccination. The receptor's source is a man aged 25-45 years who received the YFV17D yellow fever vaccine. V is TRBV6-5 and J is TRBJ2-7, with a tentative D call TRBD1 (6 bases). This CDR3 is CASSYQGPPSYEQYF. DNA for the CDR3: TGTGCCAGCAGTTATCAGGGGCCACCCTCCTACGAGCAGTACTTC.